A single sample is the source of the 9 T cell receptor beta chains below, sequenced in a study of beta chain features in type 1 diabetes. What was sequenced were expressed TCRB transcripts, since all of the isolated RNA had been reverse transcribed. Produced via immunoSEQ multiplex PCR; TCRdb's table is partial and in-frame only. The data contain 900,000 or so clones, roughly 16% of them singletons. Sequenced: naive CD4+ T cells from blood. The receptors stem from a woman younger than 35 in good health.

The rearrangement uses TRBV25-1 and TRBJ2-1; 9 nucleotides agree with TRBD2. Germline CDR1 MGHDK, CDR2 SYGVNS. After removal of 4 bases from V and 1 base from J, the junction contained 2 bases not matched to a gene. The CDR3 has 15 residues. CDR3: CASSGLAGSYNEQFF. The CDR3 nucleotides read TGTGCCAGCAGTGGGCTAGCGGGATCCTACAATGAGCAGTTCTTC.

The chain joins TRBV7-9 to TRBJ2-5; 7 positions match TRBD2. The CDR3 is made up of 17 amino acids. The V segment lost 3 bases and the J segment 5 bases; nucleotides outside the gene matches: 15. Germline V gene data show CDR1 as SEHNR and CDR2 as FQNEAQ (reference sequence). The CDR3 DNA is TGTGCCAGCAGCTTGGGGAACGTACTAACTAGCGCGGAGACCCAGTACTTC. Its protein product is CASSLGNVLTSAETQYF.

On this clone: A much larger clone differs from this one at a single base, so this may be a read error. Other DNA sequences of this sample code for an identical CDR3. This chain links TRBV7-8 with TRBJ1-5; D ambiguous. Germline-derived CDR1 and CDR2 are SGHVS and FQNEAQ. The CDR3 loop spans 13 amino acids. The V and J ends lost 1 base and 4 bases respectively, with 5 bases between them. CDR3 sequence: CASSLDRNQPQHF. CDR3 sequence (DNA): TGTGCCAGCAGCTTAGATAGGAATCAGCCCCAGCATTTT.

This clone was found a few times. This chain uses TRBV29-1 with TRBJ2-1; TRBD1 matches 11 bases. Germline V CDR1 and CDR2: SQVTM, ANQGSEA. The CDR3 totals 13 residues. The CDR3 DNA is TGCGGCGGACAGGGGGCAACCTACAATGAGCAGTTCTTC. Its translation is CGGQGATYNEQFF.

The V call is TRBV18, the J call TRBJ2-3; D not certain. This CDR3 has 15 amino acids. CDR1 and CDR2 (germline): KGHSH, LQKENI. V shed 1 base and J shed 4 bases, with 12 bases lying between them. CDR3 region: CASSPLRIQADTQYF. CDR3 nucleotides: TGTGCCAGCTCACCACTACGGATCCAGGCAGATACGCAGTATTTT.

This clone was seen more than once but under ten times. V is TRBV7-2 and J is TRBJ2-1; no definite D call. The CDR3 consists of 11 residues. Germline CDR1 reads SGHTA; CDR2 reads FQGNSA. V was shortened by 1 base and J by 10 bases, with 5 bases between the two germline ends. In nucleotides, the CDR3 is TGTGCCAGCAGCTTAGAAAGGGAGCAGTTCTTC. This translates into CASSLEREQFF.

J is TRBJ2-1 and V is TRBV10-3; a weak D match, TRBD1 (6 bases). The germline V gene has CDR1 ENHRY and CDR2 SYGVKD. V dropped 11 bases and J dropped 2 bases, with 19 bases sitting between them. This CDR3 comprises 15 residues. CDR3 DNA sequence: TGTGCCGCGACACCCCAGGGGACCCCCTACAATGAGCAGTTCTTC. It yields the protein CAATPQGTPYNEQFF.

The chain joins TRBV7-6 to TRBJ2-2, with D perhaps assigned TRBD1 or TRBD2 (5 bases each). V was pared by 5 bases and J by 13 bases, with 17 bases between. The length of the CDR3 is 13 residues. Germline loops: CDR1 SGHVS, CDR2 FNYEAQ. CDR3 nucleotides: TGTGCCAGCAGCCCCCACGGGGACCGATCGCTGTTTTTT. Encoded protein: CASSPHGDRSLFF.

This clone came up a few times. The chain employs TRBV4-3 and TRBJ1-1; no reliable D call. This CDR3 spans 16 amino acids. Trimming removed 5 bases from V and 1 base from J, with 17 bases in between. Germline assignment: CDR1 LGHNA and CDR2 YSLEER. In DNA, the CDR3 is TGCGCCAGCAGCAAATCCTATAATCAGCGGAACACTGAAGCTTTCTTT. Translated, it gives CASSKSYNQRNTEAFF.